This TCR beta chain emerged from a study of cytomegalovirus exposure and HLA in healthy donors. The germline CDR1 and CDR2 sequences are MDHEN and SYDVKM. CDR3 length equals 16 residues. With V trimmed by 4 bases and J by 11 bases, 15 bases remained unmatched. The PCR had 60 Vbeta and 13 Jbeta primers. TCRdb keeps only in-frame clones here, not all; method: immunoSEQ multiplex PCR. The table has some 120,000 clones, 77% seen once; the top ten hold roughly 9.7%. The receptor was derived from a man aged 35 to 55 in good health and CMV-seropositive. The sequencing sample was made of PBMCs. The chain recombines TRBV28 with TRBJ2-3; 10 bases are a match to TRBD2. Written as DNA, the CDR3 is TGTGCCAGCAGTTCGTCTAGCGGGGGCAACTTAGGGATGCAGTATTTT. As protein: CASSSSSGGNLGMQYF.